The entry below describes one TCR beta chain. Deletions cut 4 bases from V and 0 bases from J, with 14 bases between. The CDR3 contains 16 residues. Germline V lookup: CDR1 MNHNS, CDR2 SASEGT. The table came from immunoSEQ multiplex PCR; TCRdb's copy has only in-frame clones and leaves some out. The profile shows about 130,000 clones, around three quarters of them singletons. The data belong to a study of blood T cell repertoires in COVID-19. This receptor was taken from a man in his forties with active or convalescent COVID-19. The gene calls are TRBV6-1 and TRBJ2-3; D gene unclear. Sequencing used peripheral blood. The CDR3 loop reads CASSAVRDTSTDTQYF. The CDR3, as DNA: TGTGCCAGCAGTGCGGTTCGAGACACCAGCACAGATACGCAGTATTTT.